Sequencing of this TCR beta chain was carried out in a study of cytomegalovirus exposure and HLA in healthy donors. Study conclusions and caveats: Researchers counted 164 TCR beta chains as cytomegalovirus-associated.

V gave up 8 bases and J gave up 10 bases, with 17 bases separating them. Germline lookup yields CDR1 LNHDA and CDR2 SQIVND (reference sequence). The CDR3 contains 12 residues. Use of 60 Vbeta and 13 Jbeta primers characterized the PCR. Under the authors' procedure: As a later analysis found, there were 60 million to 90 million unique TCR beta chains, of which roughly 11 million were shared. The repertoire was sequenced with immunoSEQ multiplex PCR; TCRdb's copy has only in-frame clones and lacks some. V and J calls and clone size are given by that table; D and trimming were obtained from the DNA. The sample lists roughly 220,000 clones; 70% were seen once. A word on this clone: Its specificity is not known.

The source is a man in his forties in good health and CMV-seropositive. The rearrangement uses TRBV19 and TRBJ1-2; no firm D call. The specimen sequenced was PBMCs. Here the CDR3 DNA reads TGTGCCAGTGCCCCCTCCGGGGTGGACTACACCTTC. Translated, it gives CASAPSGVDYTF.